This is a list of T cell receptor beta chains from one sample in a study of PD-L1 blockade in urothelial cancer. Profiling relied on immunoSEQ multiplex PCR, and the TCRdb table lists in-frame clones only, not all of them. Of 70,000 or so clones listed, under 90% are singletons. Sequenced material: PBMCs, taken around atezolizumab (anti-PD-L1) treatment. Receptors were obtained from a man between 70 and 80 years old with urothelial cancer. Each CDR3 is given with its conserved first and last residue. Fields, in order: J gene, D gene, clone size, V gene, CDR3 protein, CDR3 DNA. A D gene is named only where the DNA matches it firmly. For some rows the clone size is stated as once, few or many, or as a class when expanded; others skip it.

>TRBJ1-5|TRBD1|-|TRBV19
CASNGDRRYNQPQHF
TGTGCCAGTAATGGGGACAGGAGATACAATCAGCCCCAGCATTTT
>TRBJ2-1|-|-|TRBV5-1
CASSLTGYNEQFF
TGCGCCAGCAGCTTAACAGGGTACAATGAGCAGTTCTTC
>TRBJ2-3|TRBD1|-|TRBV14
CASSQTGATDTQYF
TGTGCCAGCAGCCAAACAGGGGCCACAGATACGCAGTATTTT
>TRBJ2-7|TRBD2|-|TRBV5-4
CASSLTSGITYEQYF
TGTGCCAGCAGCCTGACTAGCGGGATTACCTACGAGCAGTACTTC
>TRBJ2-2|-|-|TRBV5-6
CASSLAGPGELFF
TGTGCCAGCAGCTTGGCAGGGCCCGGGGAGCTGTTTTTT
>TRBJ2-1|TRBD1|once|TRBV9
CASSPGTANEQFF
TGTGCCAGCAGCCCCGGGACAGCAAATGAGCAGTTCTTC
>TRBJ2-5|-|-|TRBV6-5
CASSMDGGQETQYF
TGTGCCAGCAGTATGGACGGGGGCCAAGAGACCCAGTACTTC
>TRBJ1-3|-|-|TRBV5-7
CASRGGRGQGRSGGNTIYF
TGTGCCAGCAGGGGGGGGAGGGGTCAGGGGAGGAGTGGTGGAAACACCATATATTTT
>TRBJ2-1|TRBD2|-|TRBV5-1
CASGRDSGTYNEQFF
TGCGCCAGCGGCCGAGATAGCGGGACATACAATGAGCAGTTCTTC
>TRBJ2-1|-|-|TRBV15
CATSRAGLLGSYNEQFF
TGTGCCACCAGCAGAGCGGGACTCCTGGGCTCCTACAATGAGCAGTTCTTC
>TRBJ2-2|-|-|TRBV9
CASSVRTRGGELFF
TGTGCCAGCAGCGTACGGACCCGGGGCGGGGAGCTGTTTTTT